This T cell receptor beta chain was sequenced for a study of response to subunit inactivated influenza vaccine. Deletions cut 1 base from V and 6 bases from J, with 13 bases between. In germline, CDR1 is LGHDT, CDR2 YNNKEL (reference sequence). The CDR3 has 14 residues. TCRdb re-called the RT-PCR reads with MiXCR, one entry per CDR3 protein. The sample has about 160,000 distinct CDR3 sequences, about a tenth seen once. In this sample, this clonotype turned up once. The antigen is unknown. Study findings and constraints: Few new T cells, the authors suggested, are recruited by each seasonal influenza vaccination.

Sequences were derived from non-naive T cells sorted from PBMCs, sampled about 40 days after vaccination. The chain combines TRBV3-1 with TRBJ2-7; weak D call: TRBD1 (5 bases). The TCR sequence derives from a middle-aged man who received an inactivated influenza vaccine. The CDR3 here is CASSQGWQGSEQYF. The CDR3 region has the DNA TGTGCCAGCAGCCAAGGGTGGCAGGGCTCCGAGCAGTACTTC.